The entry below gives a single T cell receptor beta chain sequence along with its context. TCRdb analysed the 5' RACE reads with MiXCR anew, one entry per CDR3 protein. The data show about 720,000 distinct CDR3 sequences, with around 8.6% seen just once and 0.98% held by the top ten. This CDR3 region has 14 residues. Looked up from germline, CDR1 is MDHEN and CDR2 is SYDVKM. With 6 bases removed from V and 1 base from J, the gap between germline ends came to 13 bases. This sample stems from a study of identical twins. In addition, the sample was reused for a study of yellow fever vaccine responses in identical twins.

The TCR sequence derives from a woman younger than 30 in good health. Sample: PBMCs. The rearrangement links TRBV28 to TRBJ2-7; D remains ambiguous. Here the CDR3 reads CASSKRVGSYEQYF. CDR3 coding DNA: TGTGCCAGCAGCAAAAGGGTTGGATCCTACGAGCAGTACTTC.